The 27 T cell receptor beta chains presented below share a single source sample, sequenced in a study of beta chain features in type 1 diabetes. Since all of the isolated RNA was reverse transcribed, expressed TCRB transcripts were what got sequenced. Profiling relied on immunoSEQ multiplex PCR, and the TCRdb table lists in-frame clones only, not all of them. The sample carries approximately 140,000 clones, roughly 53% recorded once. Sequencing was done on a sample of Tregs from blood. Receptors were obtained from a man aged 18 to 35 in good health.

The chain employs TRBV2 and TRBJ2-7, with D maybe TRBD2 (5 bases). This CDR3 comprises 14 residues. The germline V and J ends were trimmed by 5 bases and 3 bases, with 14 bases remaining between them. From germline, CDR1 is SNHLY and CDR2 FYNNEI. The CDR3: CASSFSGILYEQYF. CDR3 sequence (DNA): TGTGCCAGCAGTTTTTCCGGGATCCTCTACGAGCAGTACTTC.

A single count supports this clone. V is TRBV7-8 and J is TRBJ2-7; 9 bases are a match to TRBD2. There are 16 residues in the CDR3. V shed 2 bases, J shed 4 bases, and the junction held 9 bases outside the gene matches. CDR1 and CDR2 from the germline V gene are SGHVS and FQNEAQ. The CDR3 DNA reads as TGTGCCAGCAGCTTATGGGCGGGAGGGAGCTCGTACGAGCAGTACTTC. Translating it yields CASSLWAGGSSYEQYF.

J is TRBJ2-7 and V is TRBV7-8, with 8 bases aligning to TRBD2. The CDR3 is made up of 15 amino acids. J gave up 0 bases and V 5 bases, and 6 bases lay outside the gene matches. Germline loops: CDR1 SGHVS, CDR2 FQNEAQ. This CDR3 is CASSPRGGSSYEQYF. CDR3 DNA: TGTGCCAGCAGCCCCCGGGGGGGTAGCTCCTACGAGCAGTACTTC.

The chain carries TRBV7-9 and TRBJ2-7; 9 bases match TRBD2. The V segment lost 5 bases and the J segment 3 bases; nucleotides outside the gene matches: 17. There are 18 residues in the CDR3. CDR1 and CDR2 (germline): SEHNR, FQNEAQ (reference sequence). The CDR3 is CASSTGRGREGPLYEQYF. The CDR3 region has the DNA TGTGCCAGCAGCACCGGTCGTGGGCGGGAGGGCCCGCTCTACGAGCAGTACTTC.

This chain joins TRBV4-3 and TRBJ1-1; TRBD1 might be the D (6 bases). The CDR3 covers 14 residues. Deletions cut 1 base from V and 10 bases from J, with 16 bases between. Germline V gene data show CDR1 as LGHNA and CDR2 as YSLEER. CDR3 nucleotide sequence: TGCGCCAGCAGCCAAGGGAATAGGGGGGGTCTAGCTTTCTTT. It is translated as CASSQGNRGGLAFF.

This clone was counted between two and nine times. The J gene is TRBJ1-5, the V gene TRBV4-2; 7 nucleotides align to TRBD1. CDR3 size: 18 residues. The germline V gene has CDR1 LGHNA and CDR2 YNFKEQ. The trim removed 4 bases at V and 5 bases at J, leaving 17 bases unmatched. The CDR3 DNA sequence: TGTGCCAGCAGCCTTCTACCCTTGACAGGGATGTGGGATCAGCCCCAGCATTTT. Translation: CASSLLPLTGMWDQPQHF.

The rearrangement links TRBV28 to TRBJ2-1, with 13 bases aligning to TRBD2. The germline V gene encodes CDR1 MDHEN and CDR2 SYDVKM. This CDR3 has 16 amino acids. V shed 8 bases, J shed 4 bases, and the junction held 8 bases outside the gene matches. CDR3 region: CASYLTSGRAYNEQFF. The CDR3 nucleotides are TGTGCCAGCTACCTCACTAGCGGGAGGGCTTACAATGAGCAGTTCTTC. The complete variable domain, with remaining parts taken from reference TRBV28 and TRBJ2-1, reads DVKVTQSSRYLVKRTGEKVFLECVQDMDHENMFWYRQDPGLGLRLIYFSYDVKMKEKGDIPEGYSVSREKKERFSLILESASTNQTSMYLCASYLTSGRAYNEQFFGPGTRLTVL.

The CDR3 coding sequence is TGTGCCAGCAGTACACGAGCGGAAGGGGGCGAGCAGTACTTC. Translating it yields CASSTRAEGGEQYF. The chain recombines TRBV7-9 with TRBJ2-7; D is possibly TRBD1 (6 bases). CDR3 length: 14 residues. With 6 bases removed from V and 6 bases from J, the gap between germline ends came to 18 bases. CDR1 and CDR2 from the germline V gene are SEHNR and FQNEAQ (reference sequence).

The chain links TRBV30 to TRBJ1-2, with unresolved D. The CDR3 covers 13 residues. Germline CDR1 reads GTSNPN; CDR2 reads SVGIG (reference sequence). Trimming removed 0 bases at V and 4 bases at J, with 9 bases between. CDR3 bases: TGTGCCTGGAGTGTACCACCGGTCTATGGCTACACCTTC. Residues: CAWSVPPVYGYTF.

The table lists this clone with a few counts. The chain is built from TRBV6-5 and TRBJ1-3; TRBD1 agrees at 8 bases. Germline lookup yields CDR1 MNHEY and CDR2 SVGAGI. The CDR3 is made up of 15 amino acids. The V and J ends lost 5 bases and 0 bases, in that order; junction bases with no gene match: 3. CDR3 sequence: CASSRQGYSGNTIYF. CDR3 bases: TGTGCCAGCAGTCGACAGGGGTACTCTGGAAACACCATATATTTT.

The chain joins TRBV7-3 to TRBJ2-3, with 9 bases fitting TRBD2. V lost 4 bases and J lost 5; bases outside the gene matches: 10. CDR3 length: 16 amino acids. CDR1 and CDR2 from the germline V gene are SGHTA and FQGTGA. In DNA, the CDR3 is TGTGCCAGCAGCTCGAGAGCGGGGGGCCGGATAGATACGCAGTATTTT. Its translation: CASSSRAGGRIDTQYF.

The chain has TRBV6-6 and TRBJ1-2; tentatively, D is TRBD1 (6 bases). The CDR3 has 13 amino acids. Germline V gives CDR1 MNHNY, CDR2 SVGAGI (reference sequence). V was cut by 6 bases and J by 6 bases, with 14 bases left in between. CDR3 in amino acids: CASRRQEIDGYTF. DNA for the CDR3: TGTGCCAGCAGGAGACAGGAGATCGATGGCTACACCTTC.

Notes on this clone: Other DNA sequences in the same sample also yield this CDR3. The chain carries TRBV28 and TRBJ2-7, with 11 nucleotides matching TRBD2. Germline trimming cut 6 bases from V and 3 bases from J; bases unmatched to any gene: 7. Germline V gene data show CDR1 as MDHEN and CDR2 as SYDVKM. The CDR3 consists of 15 residues. The CDR3 region has the DNA TGTGCCAGCAGGCTACGACTAGCGGGATACTACGAGCAGTACTTC. Translation: CASRLRLAGYYEQYF. The variable domain in full, completed from reference TRBV28 and TRBJ2-7, reads DVKVTQSSRYLVKRTGEKVFLECVQDMDHENMFWYRQDPGLGLRLIYFSYDVKMKEKGDIPEGYSVSREKKERFSLILESASTNQTSMYLCASRLRLAGYYEQYFGPGTRLTVT.

This chain uses TRBV19 with TRBJ2-2; D is unclear. Germline V gene sequence: CDR1 LNHDA, CDR2 SQIVND (reference sequence). The CDR3 length is 16 residues. V shed 4 bases and J shed 4 bases, with 16 bases lying between them. The CDR3 protein is CASSNWVWAVTGELFF. The CDR3 coding sequence is TGTGCCAGTAGTAATTGGGTTTGGGCAGTCACCGGGGAGCTGTTTTTT.

A few counts support this clone. For the CDR3, the DNA is TGCAGGGCAGGAACGGAGCAGTTCTTC. This encodes CRAGTEQFF. J is TRBJ2-1 and V is TRBV20-1; D unclear. CDR1 and CDR2 from the germline V gene are DFQATT and SNEGSKA (reference sequence). The CDR3 consists of 9 residues.

The rearrangement uses TRBV28 and TRBJ1-2; TRBD1 matches at 8 bases. The CDR3 has 14 residues. Germline CDR1 MDHEN, CDR2 SYDVKM. V shed 6 bases and J 5 bases; nucleotides not matched to a gene: 8. The DNA for the CDR3 is TGTGCCAGCAGAGCTCCGGGACAGGTATATGGCTACACCTTC. Its translation is CASRAPGQVYGYTF.

The J gene is TRBJ1-1, the V gene TRBV6-1, with D maybe TRBD1 (5 bases). Germline V CDR1 and CDR2: MNHNS, SASEGT. V dropped 2 bases and J dropped 4 bases, with 14 bases sitting between them. The CDR3 sequence is 15 residues long. CDR3 residues: CASSESGGVVTEAFF. The CDR3 DNA follows: TGTGCCAGCAGTGAAAGTGGGGGGGTTGTCACTGAAGCTTTCTTT.

The J gene is TRBJ2-5, the V gene TRBV4-3; 8 bases fit TRBD1. V gave up 2 bases and J gave up 0 bases; unmatched junction bases: 8. This CDR3 region has 17 residues. Germline assignment: CDR1 LGHNA and CDR2 YSLEER. The CDR3 sequence is CASSQSWTGRYQETQYF. The CDR3 nucleotides are TGCGCCAGCAGCCAAAGTTGGACAGGGCGCTACCAAGAGACCCAGTACTTC.

This chain uses TRBV5-8 with TRBJ2-3; 7 nucleotides align to TRBD2. Germline CDR1 and CDR2: SGHTS and YDEGEE. V was pared by 0 bases and J by 6 bases, with 4 bases of the junction left unmatched. This CDR3 is built from 14 residues. The CDR3 sequence: CASSLEAGRDTQYF. The DNA of the CDR3 is TGTGCCAGCAGCTTGGAAGCGGGGCGGGATACGCAGTATTTT.

This clone appeared a single time. The same CDR3 can be traced to other DNA sequences in this sample. The chain has TRBV6-5 and TRBJ2-3; TRBD2 might be the D (5 bases). Trimming took off 2 bases at V and 0 bases at J, with 6 bases between the two ends. There are 14 residues in the CDR3. Per germline, CDR1 MNHEY and CDR2 SVGAGI. The CDR3 reads CASSYRTSTDTQYF. The CDR3 coding sequence is TGTGCCAGCAGTTACCGGACTAGCACAGATACGCAGTATTTT.

The chain combines TRBV7-3 with TRBJ1-2, with 9 bases matching TRBD1. Germline V gives CDR1 SGHTA, CDR2 FQGTGA. V was pared by 5 bases and J by 4 bases, with 8 bases of the junction left unmatched. This CDR3 has 15 residues. The CDR3 protein is CASSPKGTGLYGYTF. The CDR3 DNA is TGTGCCAGCAGCCCGAAAGGGACAGGGCTCTATGGCTACACCTTC.

This clone was recorded a few times. This sequence joins TRBV5-6 and TRBJ2-7, with TRBD1 matching over 9 bases. CDR3 length equals 15 residues. Germline lookup yields CDR1 SGHDT and CDR2 YYEEEE. V lost 4 bases, J lost 0 bases, and 5 bases stayed unmatched. The CDR3 loop reads CASSRQGVVSYEQYF. CDR3 coding DNA: TGTGCCAGCAGCCGACAGGGGGTTGTCTCCTACGAGCAGTACTTC.

This clone showed up just a few times. V usage is TRBV7-2 and J usage is TRBJ2-1; TRBD2 is a possible D gene (5 bases). The V and J ends lost 3 bases and 5 bases respectively, with 8 bases between them. The CDR3 contains 13 residues. The germline V gene has CDR1 SGHTA and CDR2 FQGNSA. The CDR3 DNA reads TGTGCCAGCAGCTTTCTCGGGAACAATGAGCAGTTCTTC. Residues: CASSFLGNNEQFF.

The V gene is TRBV9, the J gene TRBJ2-7; 8 positions agree with TRBD1. The CDR3 spans 15 residues. The trim removed 0 bases at V and 5 bases at J, leaving 7 bases unmatched. CDR1 and CDR2 from the germline V gene are SGDLS and YYNGEE. CDR3 sequence (DNA): TGTGCCAGCAGCGTAGCGAGGACAGGGCTCAACGAGCAGTACTTC. Its translation is CASSVARTGLNEQYF.

The CDR3 region is CASSPSDRANQETQYF. The CDR3 coding sequence is TGTGCCAGCAGCCCTTCGGACAGGGCGAACCAAGAGACCCAGTACTTC. V and J are TRBV9 and TRBJ2-5; TRBD1 matches at 8 bases. This CDR3 region has 16 residues. The V segment lost 4 bases and the J segment 0 bases; nucleotides outside the gene matches: 8. CDR1 SGDLS and CDR2 YYNGEE come from the germline V gene.

This clone has only a few counts. CDR3 in amino acids: CASSSSGTVSYEQYF. CDR3 nucleotide sequence: TGTGCCAGTAGTTCCTCCGGGACAGTCTCCTACGAGCAGTACTTC. The gene calls are TRBV19 and TRBJ2-7; 7 bases agree with TRBD1. V was pared by 5 bases and J by 0 bases, with 7 bases of the junction left unmatched. The germline CDR1 and CDR2 sequences are LNHDA and SQIVND (reference sequence). The CDR3 loop spans 15 amino acids.

The CDR3: CASRDNGGPEQYF. The CDR3 nucleotides read TGTGCCAGCAGGGATAACGGGGGGCCCGAGCAGTACTTC. The chain couples TRBV2 to TRBJ2-5, with D maybe TRBD2 (7 bases). The assigned J gene may be wrong: the sequence end matches TRBJ2-7 better. Germline loops: CDR1 SNHLY, CDR2 FYNNEI. The CDR3 loop spans 13 amino acids.